The following is a TCR beta chain sequence with its context. The sample comes from a study of control samples from healthy donors and cancer patients. Assay: immunoSEQ multiplex PCR; the TCRdb copy retains only in-frame clones and omits some. Of about 94,000 clones listed, 90% are singletons. With 4 bases clipped from V and 3 bases from J, the junction kept 4 bases outside the gene matches. This CDR3 is built from 14 residues. CDR1 is SNHLY, CDR2 FYNNEI, per germline. Sequencing was carried out using blood. The TCR comes from a woman younger than 30 in good health. The rearrangement links TRBV2 to TRBJ2-7; 9 nucleotides agree with TRBD1. The CDR3 region is CASSGRQGGYEQYF. Here the CDR3 DNA reads TGTGCCAGCAGTGGGCGACAGGGGGGCTACGAGCAGTACTTC.